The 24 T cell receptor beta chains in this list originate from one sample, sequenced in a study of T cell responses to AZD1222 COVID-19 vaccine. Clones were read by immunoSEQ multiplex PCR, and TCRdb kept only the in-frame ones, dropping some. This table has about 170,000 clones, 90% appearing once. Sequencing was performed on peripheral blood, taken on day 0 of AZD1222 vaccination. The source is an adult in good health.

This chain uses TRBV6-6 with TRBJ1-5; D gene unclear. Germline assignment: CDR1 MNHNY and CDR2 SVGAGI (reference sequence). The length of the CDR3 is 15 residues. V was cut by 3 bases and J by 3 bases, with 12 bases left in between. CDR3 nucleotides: TGTGCCAGCAGTTATTCTAGCCAGCCCAATCAGCCCCAGCATTTT. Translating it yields CASSYSSQPNQPQHF.

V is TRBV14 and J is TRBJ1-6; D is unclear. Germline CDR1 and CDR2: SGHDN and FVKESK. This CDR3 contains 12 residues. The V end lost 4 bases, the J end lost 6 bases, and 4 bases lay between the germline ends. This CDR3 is CASSLSNSPLHF. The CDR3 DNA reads TGTGCCAGCAGCCTGTCTAATTCACCCCTCCACTTT.

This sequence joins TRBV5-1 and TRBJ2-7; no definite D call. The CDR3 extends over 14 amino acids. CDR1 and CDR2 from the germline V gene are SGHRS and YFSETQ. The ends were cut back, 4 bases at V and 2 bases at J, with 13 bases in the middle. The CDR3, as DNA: TGCGCCAGCAGCCTGGGGTCCCAGGCCTACGAGCAGTACTTC. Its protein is CASSLGSQAYEQYF.

CDR3 nucleotides: TGTGCCAGCAGTGGACAGATGAACACTGAAGCTTTCTTT. Its protein is CASSGQMNTEAFF. The genes are TRBV12-3 or TRBV12-4 and TRBJ1-1; D may be TRBD1 (6 bases). V lost 5 bases and J 0 bases, leaving 7 bases between the germline ends. The CDR3 length is 13 residues.

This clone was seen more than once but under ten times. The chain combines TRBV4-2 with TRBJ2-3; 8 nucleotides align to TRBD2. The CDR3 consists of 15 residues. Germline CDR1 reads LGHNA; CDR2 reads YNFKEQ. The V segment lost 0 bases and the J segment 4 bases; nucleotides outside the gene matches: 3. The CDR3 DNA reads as TGTGCCAGCAGCCAAGATCGGGGGGGCCCAGATACGCAGTATTTT. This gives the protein CASSQDRGGPDTQYF.

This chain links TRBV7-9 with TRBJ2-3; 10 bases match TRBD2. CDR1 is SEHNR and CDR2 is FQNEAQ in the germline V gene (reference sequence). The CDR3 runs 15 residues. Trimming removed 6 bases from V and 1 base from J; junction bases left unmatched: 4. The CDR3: CASRPGLAGTDTQYF. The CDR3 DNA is TGTGCCAGCAGACCCGGACTAGCGGGCACAGATACGCAGTATTTT.

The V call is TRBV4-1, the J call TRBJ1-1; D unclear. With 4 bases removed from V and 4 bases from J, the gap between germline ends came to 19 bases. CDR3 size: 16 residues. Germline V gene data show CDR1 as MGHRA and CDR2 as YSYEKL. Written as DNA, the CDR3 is TGCGCCAGCAGCCCAAATCCGACACTCACGACCACTGAAGCTTTCTTT. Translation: CASSPNPTLTTTEAFF.

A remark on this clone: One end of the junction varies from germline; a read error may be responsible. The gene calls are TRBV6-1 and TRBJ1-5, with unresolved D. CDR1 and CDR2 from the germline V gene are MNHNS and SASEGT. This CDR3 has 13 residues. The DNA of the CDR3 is TGTGCCAGCAGGGAAGGGCGCAATCAGCCCCAGCATTTT. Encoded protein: CASREGRNQPQHF.

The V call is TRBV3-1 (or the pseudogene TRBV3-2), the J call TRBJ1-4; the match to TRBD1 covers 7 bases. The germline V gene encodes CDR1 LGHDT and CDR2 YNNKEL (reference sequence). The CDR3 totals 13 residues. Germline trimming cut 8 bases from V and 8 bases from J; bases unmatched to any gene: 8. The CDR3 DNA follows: TGTGCCAGCGGACGACAGGGTGAGGAAAAACTGTTTTTT. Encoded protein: CASGRQGEEKLFF.

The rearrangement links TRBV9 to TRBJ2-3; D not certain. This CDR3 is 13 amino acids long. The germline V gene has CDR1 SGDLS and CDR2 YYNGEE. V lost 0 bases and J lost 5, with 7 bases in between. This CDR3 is CASSVDWLDTQYF. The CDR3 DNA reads TGTGCCAGCAGCGTAGATTGGCTAGATACGCAGTATTTT.

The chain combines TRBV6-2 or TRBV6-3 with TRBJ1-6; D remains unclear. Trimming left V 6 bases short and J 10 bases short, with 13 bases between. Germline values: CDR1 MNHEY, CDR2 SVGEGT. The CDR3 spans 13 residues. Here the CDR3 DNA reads TGTGCCAGCAGCCAGGCCCAGCGGTCACCCCTCCACTTT. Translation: CASSQAQRSPLHF.

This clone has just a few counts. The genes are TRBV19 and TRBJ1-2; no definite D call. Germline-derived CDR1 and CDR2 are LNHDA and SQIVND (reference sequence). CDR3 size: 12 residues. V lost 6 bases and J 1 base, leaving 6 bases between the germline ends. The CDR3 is CASRNVNYGYTF. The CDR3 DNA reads TGTGCCAGTAGAAATGTTAACTATGGCTACACCTTC.

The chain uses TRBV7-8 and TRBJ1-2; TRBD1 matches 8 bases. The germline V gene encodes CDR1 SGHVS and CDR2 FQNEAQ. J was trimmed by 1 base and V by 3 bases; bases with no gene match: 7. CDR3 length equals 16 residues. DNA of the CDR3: TGTGCCAGCAGCTTGGGGACAGGTCGGAATAACTATGGCTACACCTTC. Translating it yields CASSLGTGRNNYGYTF. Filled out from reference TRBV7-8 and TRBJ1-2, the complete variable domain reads GAGVSQSPRYKVAKRGQDVALRCDPISGHVSLFWYQQALGQGPEFLTYFQNEAQLDKSGLPSDRFFAERPEGSVSTLKIQRTQQEDSAVYLCASSLGTGRNNYGYTFGSGTRLTVV.

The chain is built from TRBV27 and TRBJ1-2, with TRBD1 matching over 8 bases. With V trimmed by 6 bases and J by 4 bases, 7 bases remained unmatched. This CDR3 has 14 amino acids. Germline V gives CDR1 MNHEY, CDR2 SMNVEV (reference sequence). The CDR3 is CASSDRGPSYGYTF. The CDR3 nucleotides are TGTGCCAGCAGCGACAGGGGCCCGAGCTATGGCTACACCTTC.

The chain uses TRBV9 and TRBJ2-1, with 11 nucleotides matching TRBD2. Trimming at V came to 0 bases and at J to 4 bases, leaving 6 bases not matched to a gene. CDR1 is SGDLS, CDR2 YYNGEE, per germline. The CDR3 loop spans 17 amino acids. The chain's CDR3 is CASSVGQGLAVYNEQFF. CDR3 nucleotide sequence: TGTGCCAGCAGCGTAGGTCAGGGACTAGCGGTGTACAATGAGCAGTTCTTC.

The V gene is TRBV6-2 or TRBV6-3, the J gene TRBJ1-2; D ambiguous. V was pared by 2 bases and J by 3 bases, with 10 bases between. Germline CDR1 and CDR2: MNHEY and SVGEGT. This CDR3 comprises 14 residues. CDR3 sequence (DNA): TGTGCCAGCAGTTACGAGGGCAGTTACTATGGCTACACCTTC. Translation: CASSYEGSYYGYTF.

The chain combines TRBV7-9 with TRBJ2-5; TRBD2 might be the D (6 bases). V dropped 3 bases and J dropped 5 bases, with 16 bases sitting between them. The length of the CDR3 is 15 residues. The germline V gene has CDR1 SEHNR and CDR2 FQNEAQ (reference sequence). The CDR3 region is CASSFNFAGRETQYF. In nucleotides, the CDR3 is TGTGCCAGCAGCTTTAACTTCGCGGGGCGGGAGACCCAGTACTTC.

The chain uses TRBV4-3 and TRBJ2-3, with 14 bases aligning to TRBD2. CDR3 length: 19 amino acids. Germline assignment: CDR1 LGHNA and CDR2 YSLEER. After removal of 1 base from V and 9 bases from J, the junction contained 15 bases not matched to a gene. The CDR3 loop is CASSQVRTSGGLRRVTQYF. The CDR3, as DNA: TGCGCCAGCAGCCAAGTTCGGACTAGCGGGGGGCTCCGGCGTGTGACGCAGTATTTT.

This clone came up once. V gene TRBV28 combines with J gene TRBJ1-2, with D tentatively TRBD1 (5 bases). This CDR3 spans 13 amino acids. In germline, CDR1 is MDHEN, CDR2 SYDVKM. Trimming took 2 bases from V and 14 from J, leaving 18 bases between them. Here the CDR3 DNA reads TGTGCCAGCAGTTTAGCGATCAGGGTCCTGGGGACCTTC. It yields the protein CASSLAIRVLGTF.

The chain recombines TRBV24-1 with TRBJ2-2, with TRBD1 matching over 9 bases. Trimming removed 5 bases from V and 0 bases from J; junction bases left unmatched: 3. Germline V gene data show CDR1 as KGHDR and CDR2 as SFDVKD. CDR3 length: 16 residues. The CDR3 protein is CATSGWTGANTGELFF. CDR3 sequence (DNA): TGTGCCACCAGTGGTTGGACAGGGGCGAACACCGGGGAGCTGTTTTTT.

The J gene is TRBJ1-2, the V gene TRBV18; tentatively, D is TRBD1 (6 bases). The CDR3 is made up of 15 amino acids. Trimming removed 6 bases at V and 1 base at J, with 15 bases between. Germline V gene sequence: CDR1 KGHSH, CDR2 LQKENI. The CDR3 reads CASSPTRTDNYGYTF. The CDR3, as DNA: TGTGCCAGCTCGCCGACCCGGACAGATAACTATGGCTACACCTTC.

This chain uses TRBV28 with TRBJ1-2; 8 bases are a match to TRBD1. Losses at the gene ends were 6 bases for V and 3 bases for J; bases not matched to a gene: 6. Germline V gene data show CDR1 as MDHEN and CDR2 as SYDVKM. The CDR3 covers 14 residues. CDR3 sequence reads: CASSPGQGDYGYTF. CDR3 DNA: TGTGCCAGCAGCCCCGGACAGGGAGACTATGGCTACACCTTC.

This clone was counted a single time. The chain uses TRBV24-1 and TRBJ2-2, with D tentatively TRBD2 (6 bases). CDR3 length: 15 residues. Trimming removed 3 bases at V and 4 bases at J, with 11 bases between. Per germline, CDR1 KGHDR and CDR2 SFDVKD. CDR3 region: CATSDIREPTGELFF. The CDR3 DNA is TGTGCCACCAGTGATATCCGGGAGCCCACCGGGGAGCTGTTTTTT.

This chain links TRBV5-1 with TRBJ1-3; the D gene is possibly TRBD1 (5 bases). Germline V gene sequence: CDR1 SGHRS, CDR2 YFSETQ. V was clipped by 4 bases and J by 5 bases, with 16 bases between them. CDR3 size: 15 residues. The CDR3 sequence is CASSETGDGRNTIYF. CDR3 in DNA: TGCGCCAGCAGCGAAACAGGCGACGGCCGAAACACCATATATTTT.